Frequency places the clone carrying this T cell receptor beta chain as medium-sized (0.01 to 0.1%). This record belongs to a study of synovial regulatory T cells in juvenile arthritis. TCRdb's copy holds only in-frame clones and misses some; the assay was immunoSEQ multiplex PCR. This table holds some 7,700 clones. The CDR3 has 14 amino acids. The DNA is unrecorded. Germline CDR1 and CDR2: SGHRS and YFSETQ. The clonotype comes from a donor aged 2-29 years with juvenile idiopathic arthritis. J is TRBJ2-2 and V is TRBV5-1; absent DNA, TCRdb's TRBD2 call cannot be checked. The sample taken for sequencing was Treg cells from blood. The subset is: remaining (HLA-DR-negative) circulating blood Treg cells. CDR3 in amino acids: CASSLALRGGELFF.